The 11 T cell receptor beta chains in this list originate from one sample, sequenced in a study of blood T cell repertoires in COVID-19. This table comes from immunoSEQ multiplex PCR, and its TCRdb copy is limited to in-frame clones, with some not included. The table includes about 28,000 clones, roughly 93% detected once. The sequenced material came from peripheral blood. The receptor source for this set is a woman in her 70s with COVID-19, enrolled during active disease.

The J gene is TRBJ2-3, the V gene TRBV5-4; D may be TRBD2 (6 bases). Germline CDR1 is SGHNT and CDR2 is YYREEE (reference sequence). This CDR3 spans 15 amino acids. Trimming removed 3 bases from V and 2 bases from J, with 13 bases in between. In DNA form, the CDR3 reads TGTGCCAGCAGCTACTGGGACTCTAACACAGATACGCAGTATTTT. It translates to CASSYWDSNTDTQYF.

This clone was seen a handful of times. The chain links TRBV2 to TRBJ2-2, with TRBD2 matching over 10 bases. V shed 4 bases and J 5 bases; nucleotides not matched to a gene: 4. Germline CDR1 SNHLY, CDR2 FYNNEI. This CDR3 spans 15 amino acids. CDR3 sequence: CASSALAGDTGELFF. The CDR3, as DNA: TGTGCCAGCAGTGCCCTAGCGGGAGATACCGGGGAGCTGTTTTTT. Variable domain in full (rest from reference TRBV2 and TRBJ2-2): EPEVTQTPSHQVTQMGQEVILRCVPISNHLYFYWYRQILGQKVEFLVSFYNNEISEKSEIFDDQFSVERPDGSNFTLKIRSTKLEDSAMYFCASSALAGDTGELFFGEGSRLTVL.

This clone was detected a few times. This rearrangement joins TRBV28 to TRBJ2-7, with D uncertain. Trimming cost V 4 bases and J 3 bases, with 19 bases left between them. Germline V lookup: CDR1 MDHEN, CDR2 SYDVKM. The CDR3 is 16 residues long. The DNA of the CDR3 is TGTGCCAGCAGTTACCTAGTCGGGTCCGGAAACTACGAGCAGTACTTC. Translating gives CASSYLVGSGNYEQYF.

CDR3 DNA: TGTGCCAGCAGTTCAAAGCGGGAGATTTCAAGGGAGCAGTACTTC. Its translation is CASSSKREISREQYF. The genes are TRBV28 and TRBJ2-7, with TRBD2 identical over 8 bases. V shed 4 bases and J 7 bases; nucleotides not matched to a gene: 12. This CDR3 is built from 15 residues. CDR1 is MDHEN and CDR2 is SYDVKM in the germline V gene.

The chain links TRBV4-1 to TRBJ1-6, with D possibly matching TRBD1 (5 bases). Germline assignment: CDR1 MGHRA and CDR2 YSYEKL. This CDR3 region has 12 residues. Trimming shortened V by 2 bases and J by 10 bases, and 6 bases separated the two germline ends. CDR3 coding DNA: TGCGCCAGCAGCCAACAGGGATCACCCCTCCACTTT. Translating gives CASSQQGSPLHF.

This chain links TRBV4-1 with TRBJ1-3, with a possible D match to TRBD1 (5 bases). This CDR3 is 14 amino acids long. Germline lookup yields CDR1 MGHRA and CDR2 YSYEKL. The ends were cut back, 5 bases at V and 3 bases at J, with 11 bases in the middle. CDR3 residues: CASSGGTFGNTIYF. In DNA form, the CDR3 reads TGCGCCAGCAGCGGGGGGACCTTTGGAAACACCATATATTTT.

The CDR3 DNA is TGTGCCAGCAGTGAAGCCCTAGCGTCTGGCACAGATACGCAGTATTTT. This translates into CASSEALASGTDTQYF. The V gene is TRBV6-1, the J gene TRBJ2-3; D perhaps matches TRBD2 (6 bases). This CDR3 has 16 residues. Germline CDR1 reads MNHNS; CDR2 reads SASEGT. V gave up 0 bases and J gave up 1 base, with 11 bases separating them.

The rearrangement joins TRBV5-5 to TRBJ1-6; D uncertain. The germline V and J ends were trimmed by 2 bases and 6 bases, with 12 bases remaining between them. From germline, CDR1 is SGHKS and CDR2 YYEKEE (reference sequence). CDR3 length: 15 amino acids. In nucleotides, the CDR3 is TGTGCCAGCAGCTTTTACTGGGAGGGTAATTCACCCCTCCACTTT. Its protein product is CASSFYWEGNSPLHF.

V is TRBV5-4 and J is TRBJ2-3; 11 bases map to TRBD2. The germline V gene encodes CDR1 SGHNT and CDR2 YYREEE (reference sequence). The length of the CDR3 is 16 residues. The trim removed 0 bases at V and 5 bases at J, leaving 5 bases unmatched. The CDR3 loop reads CASSLGTSGLIDTQYF. CDR3 sequence (DNA): TGTGCCAGCAGCTTGGGGACTAGCGGGCTAATAGATACGCAGTATTTT.

This clone appeared once. The chain is built from TRBV19 and TRBJ1-2, with TRBD1 matching over 7 bases. CDR1 and CDR2 from the germline V gene are LNHDA and SQIVND (reference sequence). The V and J ends lost 7 bases and 8 bases, in that order; junction bases with no gene match: 4. This CDR3 spans 11 amino acids. In DNA form, the CDR3 reads TGTGCCAGTAACAGGGGTTTCGGCTACACCTTC. Translated, it gives CASNRGFGYTF.

The chain employs TRBV18 and TRBJ1-5; TRBD1 matches 9 bases. Trimming cost V 1 base and J 5 bases; bases outside gene matches: 3. Looked up from germline, CDR1 is KGHSH and CDR2 is LQKENI. The CDR3 spans 15 residues. The CDR3 region has the DNA TGTGCCAGCTCACCACGGGACAGGGCTGATCAGCCCCAGCATTTT. It translates to CASSPRDRADQPQHF.